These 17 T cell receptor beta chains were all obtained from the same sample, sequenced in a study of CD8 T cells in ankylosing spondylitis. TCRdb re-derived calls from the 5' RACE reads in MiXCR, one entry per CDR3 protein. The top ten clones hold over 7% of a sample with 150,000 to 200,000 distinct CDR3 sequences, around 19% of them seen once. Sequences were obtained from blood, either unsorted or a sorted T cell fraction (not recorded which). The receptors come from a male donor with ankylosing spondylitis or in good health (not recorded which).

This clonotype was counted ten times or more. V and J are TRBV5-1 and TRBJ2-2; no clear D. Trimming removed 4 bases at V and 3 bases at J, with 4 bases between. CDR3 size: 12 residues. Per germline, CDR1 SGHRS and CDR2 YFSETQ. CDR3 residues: CASSADTGELFF. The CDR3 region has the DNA TGCGCCAGCAGCGCAGACACCGGGGAGCTGTTTTTT.

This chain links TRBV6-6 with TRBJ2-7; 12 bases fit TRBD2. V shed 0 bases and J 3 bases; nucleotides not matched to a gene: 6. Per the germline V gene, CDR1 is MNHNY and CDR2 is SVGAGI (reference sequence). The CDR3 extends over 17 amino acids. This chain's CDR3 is CASSYSAGLAGYYEQYF. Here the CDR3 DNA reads TGTGCCAGCAGTTACTCAGCCGGACTAGCGGGATACTACGAGCAGTACTTC.

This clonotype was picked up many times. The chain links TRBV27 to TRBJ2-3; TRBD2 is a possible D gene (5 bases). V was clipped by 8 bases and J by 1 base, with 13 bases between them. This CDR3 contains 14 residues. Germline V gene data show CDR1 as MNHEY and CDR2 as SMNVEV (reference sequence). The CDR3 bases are TGTGCCAGCGGCCCCGGGGATGGCACAGATACGCAGTATTTT. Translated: CASGPGDGTDTQYF.

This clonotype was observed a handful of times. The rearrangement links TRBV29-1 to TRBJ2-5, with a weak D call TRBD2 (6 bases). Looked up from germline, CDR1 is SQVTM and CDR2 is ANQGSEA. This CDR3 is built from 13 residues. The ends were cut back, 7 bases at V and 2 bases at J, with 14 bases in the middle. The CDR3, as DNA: TGCAGCGCACCTGGGACTGCGCAAGAGACCCAGTACTTC. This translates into CSAPGTAQETQYF.

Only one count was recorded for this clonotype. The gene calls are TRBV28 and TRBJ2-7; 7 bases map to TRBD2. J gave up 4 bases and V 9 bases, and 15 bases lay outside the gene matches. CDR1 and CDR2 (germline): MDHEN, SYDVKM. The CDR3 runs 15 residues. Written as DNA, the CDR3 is TGTGCCAGAAGACTAGCCCAAACGGAGCCTTACGAGCAGTACTTC. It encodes CARRLAQTEPYEQYF.

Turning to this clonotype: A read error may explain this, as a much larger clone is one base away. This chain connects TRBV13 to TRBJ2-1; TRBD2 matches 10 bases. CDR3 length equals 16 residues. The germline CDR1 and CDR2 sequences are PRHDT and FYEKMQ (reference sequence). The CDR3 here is CTSSLWTSGPLLGQFF. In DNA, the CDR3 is TGTACCAGCAGCCTCTGGACTAGCGGTCCTCTCCTAGGGCAGTTCTTC.

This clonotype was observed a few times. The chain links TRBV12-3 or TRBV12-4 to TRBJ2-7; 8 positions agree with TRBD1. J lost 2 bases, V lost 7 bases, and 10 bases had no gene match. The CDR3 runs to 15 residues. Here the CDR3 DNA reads TGTGCCAGCACCATTCCCGGGACAGGAACCTACGAGCAGTACTTC. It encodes CASTIPGTGTYEQYF.

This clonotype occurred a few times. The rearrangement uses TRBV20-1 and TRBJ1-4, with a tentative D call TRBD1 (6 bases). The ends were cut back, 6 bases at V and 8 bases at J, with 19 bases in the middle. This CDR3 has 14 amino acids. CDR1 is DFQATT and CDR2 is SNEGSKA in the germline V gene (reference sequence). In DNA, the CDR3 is TGCAGTGCAGAGGGGGGAGGAGGTAACGAAAAACTGTTTTTT. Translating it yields CSAEGGGGNEKLFF.

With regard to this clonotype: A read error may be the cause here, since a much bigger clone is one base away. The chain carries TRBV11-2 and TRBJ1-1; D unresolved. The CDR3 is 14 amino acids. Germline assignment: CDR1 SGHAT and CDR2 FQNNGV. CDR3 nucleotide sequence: TGTACCAGCAGCACCCGGAGGATGAACACTGAAGCTTTCTTT. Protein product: CTSSTRRMNTEAFF. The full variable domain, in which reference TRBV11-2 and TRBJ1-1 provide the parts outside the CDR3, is EAGVAQSPRYKIIEKRQSVAFWCNPISGHATLYWYQQILGQGPKLLIQFQNNGVVDDSQLPKDRFSAERLKGVDSTLKIQPAKLEDSAVYLCTSSTRRMNTEAFFGQGTRLTVV.

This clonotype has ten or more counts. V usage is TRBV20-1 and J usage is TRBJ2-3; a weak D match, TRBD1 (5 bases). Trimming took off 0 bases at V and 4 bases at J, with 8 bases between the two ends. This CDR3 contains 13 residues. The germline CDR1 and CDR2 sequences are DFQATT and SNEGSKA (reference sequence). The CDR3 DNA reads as TGCAGTGCTAGAGATCAGGGTCCAGATACGCAGTATTTT. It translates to CSARDQGPDTQYF.

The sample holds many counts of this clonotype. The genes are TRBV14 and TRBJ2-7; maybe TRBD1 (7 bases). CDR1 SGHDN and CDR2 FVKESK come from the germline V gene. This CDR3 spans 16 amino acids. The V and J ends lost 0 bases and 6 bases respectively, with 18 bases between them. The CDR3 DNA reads TGTGCCAGCAGCCAAGATGGAGGGGGCAGTGTGCGCGAGCAGTACTTC. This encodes CASSQDGGGSVREQYF. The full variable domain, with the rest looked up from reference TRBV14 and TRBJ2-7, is EAGVTQFPSHSVIEKGQTVTLRCDPISGHDNLYWYRRVMGKEIKFLLHFVKESKQDESGMPNNRFLAERTGGTYSTLKVQPAELEDSGVYFCASSQDGGGSVREQYFGPGTRLTVT.

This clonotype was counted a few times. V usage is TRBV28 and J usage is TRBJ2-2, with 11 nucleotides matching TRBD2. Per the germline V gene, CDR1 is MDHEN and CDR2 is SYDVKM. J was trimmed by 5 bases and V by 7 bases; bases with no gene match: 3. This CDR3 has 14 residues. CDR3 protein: CASTLAGGTGELFF. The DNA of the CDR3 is TGTGCCAGCACCCTAGCGGGAGGAACCGGGGAGCTGTTTTTT.

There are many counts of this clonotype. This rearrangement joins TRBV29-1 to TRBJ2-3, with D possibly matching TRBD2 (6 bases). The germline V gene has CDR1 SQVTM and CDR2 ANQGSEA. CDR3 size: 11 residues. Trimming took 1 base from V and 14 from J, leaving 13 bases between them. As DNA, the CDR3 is TGCAGCGTTGAAGGCGACGGGAGTCTGTATTTT. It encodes CSVEGDGSLYF.

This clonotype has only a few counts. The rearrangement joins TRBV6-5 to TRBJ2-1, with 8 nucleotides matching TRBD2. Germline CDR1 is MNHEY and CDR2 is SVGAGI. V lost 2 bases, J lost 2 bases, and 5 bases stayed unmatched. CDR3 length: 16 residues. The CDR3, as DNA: TGTGCCAGCAGTTACATTCGGGGGGGCCCCTACAATGAGCAGTTCTTC. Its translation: CASSYIRGGPYNEQFF.

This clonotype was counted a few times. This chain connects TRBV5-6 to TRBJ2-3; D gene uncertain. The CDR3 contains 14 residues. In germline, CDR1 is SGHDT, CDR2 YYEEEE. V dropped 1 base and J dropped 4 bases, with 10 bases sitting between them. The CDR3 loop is CASSLRLHSDTQYF. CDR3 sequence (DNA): TGTGCCAGCAGCTTGAGGCTCCACTCAGATACGCAGTATTTT.

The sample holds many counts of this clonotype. The CDR3 is CASSRDGTYEQYF. The CDR3, as DNA: TGCGCCAGCAGCCGGGACGGAACCTACGAGCAGTACTTC. J is TRBJ2-7 and V is TRBV5-1, with D perhaps TRBD1 or TRBD2 (5 bases each). V lost 4 bases, J lost 2 bases, and 10 bases lay in between. Germline CDR1 reads SGHRS; CDR2 reads YFSETQ. This CDR3 contains 13 residues.

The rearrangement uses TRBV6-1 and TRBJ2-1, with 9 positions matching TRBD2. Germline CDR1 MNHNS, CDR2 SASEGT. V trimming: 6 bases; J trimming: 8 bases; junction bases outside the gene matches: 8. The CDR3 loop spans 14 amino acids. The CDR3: CASRLLREGDEQFF. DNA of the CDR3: TGTGCCAGCAGGCTTTTGCGGGAGGGAGATGAGCAGTTCTTC.